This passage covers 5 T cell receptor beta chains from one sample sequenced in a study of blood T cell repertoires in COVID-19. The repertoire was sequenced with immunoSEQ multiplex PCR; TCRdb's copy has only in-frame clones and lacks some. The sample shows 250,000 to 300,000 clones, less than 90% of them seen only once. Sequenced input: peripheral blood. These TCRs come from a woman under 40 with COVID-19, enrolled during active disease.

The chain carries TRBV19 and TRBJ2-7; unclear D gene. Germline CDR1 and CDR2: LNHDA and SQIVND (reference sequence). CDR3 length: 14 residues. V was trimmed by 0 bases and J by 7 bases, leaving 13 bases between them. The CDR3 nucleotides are TGTGCCAGTAGTATAGATCGCCACGCTAGGGAGCAGTACTTC. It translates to CASSIDRHAREQYF.

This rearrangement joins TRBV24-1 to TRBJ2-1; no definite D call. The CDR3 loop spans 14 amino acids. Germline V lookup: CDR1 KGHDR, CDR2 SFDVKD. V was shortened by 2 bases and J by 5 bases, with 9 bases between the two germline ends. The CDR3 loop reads CATSDSLPDNEQFF. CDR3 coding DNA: TGTGCCACCAGTGATTCCCTCCCAGACAATGAGCAGTTCTTC.

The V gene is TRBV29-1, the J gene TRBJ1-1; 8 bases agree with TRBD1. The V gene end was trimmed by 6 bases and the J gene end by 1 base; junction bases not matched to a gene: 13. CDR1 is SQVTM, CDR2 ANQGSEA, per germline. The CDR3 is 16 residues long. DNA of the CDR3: TGCAGCGTCTCCCCCGGGACAGGAACCTCGAACACTGAAGCTTTCTTT. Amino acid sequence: CSVSPGTGTSNTEAFF. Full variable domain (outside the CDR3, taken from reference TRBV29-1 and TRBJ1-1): SAVISQKPSRDICQRGTSLTIQCQVDSQVTMMFWYRQQPGQSLTLIATANQGSEATYESGFVIDKFPISRPNLTFSTLTVSNMSPEDSSIYLCSVSPGTGTSNTEAFFGQGTRLTVV.

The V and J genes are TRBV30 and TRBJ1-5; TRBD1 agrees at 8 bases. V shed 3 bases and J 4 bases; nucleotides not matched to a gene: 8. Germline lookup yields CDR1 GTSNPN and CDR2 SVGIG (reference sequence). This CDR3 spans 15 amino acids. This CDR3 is CAWRRPQGANQPQHF. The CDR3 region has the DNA TGTGCCTGGAGGCGCCCCCAGGGGGCTAATCAGCCCCAGCATTTT.

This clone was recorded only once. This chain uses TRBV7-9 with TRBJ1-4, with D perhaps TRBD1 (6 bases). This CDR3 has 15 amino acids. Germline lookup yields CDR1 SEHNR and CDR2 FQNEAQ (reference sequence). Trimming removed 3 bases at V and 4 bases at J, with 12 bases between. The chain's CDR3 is CASSFGGTINEKLFF. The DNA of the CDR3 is TGTGCCAGCAGCTTTGGTGGGACAATTAATGAAAAACTGTTTTTT.